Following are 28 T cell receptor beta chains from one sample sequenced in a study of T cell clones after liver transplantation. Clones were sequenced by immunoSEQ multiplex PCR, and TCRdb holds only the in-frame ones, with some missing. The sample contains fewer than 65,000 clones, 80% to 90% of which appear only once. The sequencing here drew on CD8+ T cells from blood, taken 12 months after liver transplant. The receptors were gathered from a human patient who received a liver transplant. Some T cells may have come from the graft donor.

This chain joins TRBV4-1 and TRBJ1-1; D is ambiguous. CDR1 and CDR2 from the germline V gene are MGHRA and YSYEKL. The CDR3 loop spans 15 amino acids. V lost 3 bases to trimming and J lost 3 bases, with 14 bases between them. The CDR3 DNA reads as TGCGCCAGCAGCCAGGTACACCTTAGGGACACTGAAGCTTTCTTT. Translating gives CASSQVHLRDTEAFF.

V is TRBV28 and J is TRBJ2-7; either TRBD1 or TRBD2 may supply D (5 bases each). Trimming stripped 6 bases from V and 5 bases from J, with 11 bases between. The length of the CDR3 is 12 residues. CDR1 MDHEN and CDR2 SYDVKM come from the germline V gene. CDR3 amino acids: CASSSGPNEQYF. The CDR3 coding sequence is TGTGCCAGCAGCTCGGGACCAAACGAGCAGTACTTC.

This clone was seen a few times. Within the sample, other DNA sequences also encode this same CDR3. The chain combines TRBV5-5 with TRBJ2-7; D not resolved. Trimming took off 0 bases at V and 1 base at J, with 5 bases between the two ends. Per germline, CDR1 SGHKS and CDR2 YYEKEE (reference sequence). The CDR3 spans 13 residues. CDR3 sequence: CASSLGSSYEQYF. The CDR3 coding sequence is TGTGCCAGCAGCTTGGGGTCTTCCTACGAGCAGTACTTC.

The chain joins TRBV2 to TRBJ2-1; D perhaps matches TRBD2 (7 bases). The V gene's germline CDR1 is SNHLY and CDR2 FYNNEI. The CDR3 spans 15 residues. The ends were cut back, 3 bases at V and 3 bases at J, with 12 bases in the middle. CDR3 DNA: TGTGCCAGCAGTGATAAGGGGGAGGGCTACAATGAGCAGTTCTTC. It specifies CASSDKGEGYNEQFF.

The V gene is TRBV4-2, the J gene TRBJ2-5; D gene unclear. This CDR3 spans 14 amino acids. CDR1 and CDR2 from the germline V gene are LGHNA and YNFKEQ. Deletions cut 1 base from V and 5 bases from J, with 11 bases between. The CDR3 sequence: CASSQAIGGETQYF. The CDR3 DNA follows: TGTGCCAGCAGCCAAGCGATTGGTGGCGAGACCCAGTACTTC.

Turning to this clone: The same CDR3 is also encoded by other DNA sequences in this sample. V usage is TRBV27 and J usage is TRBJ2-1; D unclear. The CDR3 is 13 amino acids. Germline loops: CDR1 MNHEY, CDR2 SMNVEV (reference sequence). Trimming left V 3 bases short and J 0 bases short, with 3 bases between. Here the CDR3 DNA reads TGTGCCAGCAGTTTCTTCTCCTACAATGAGCAGTTCTTC. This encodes CASSFFSYNEQFF.

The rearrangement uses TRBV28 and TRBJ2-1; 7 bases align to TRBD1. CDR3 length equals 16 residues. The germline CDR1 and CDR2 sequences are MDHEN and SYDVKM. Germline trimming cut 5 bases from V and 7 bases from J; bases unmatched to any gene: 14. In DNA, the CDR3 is TGTGCCAGCAGTCCGAACAGGGGTTGGGCAGGGAATGAGCAGTTCTTC. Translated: CASSPNRGWAGNEQFF.

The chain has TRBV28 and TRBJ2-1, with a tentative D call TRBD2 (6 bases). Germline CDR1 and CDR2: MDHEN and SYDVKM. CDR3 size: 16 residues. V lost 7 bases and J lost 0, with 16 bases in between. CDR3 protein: CASTPASSDSYNEQFF. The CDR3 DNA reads TGTGCCAGCACTCCTGCTTCTAGCGACTCCTACAATGAGCAGTTCTTC.

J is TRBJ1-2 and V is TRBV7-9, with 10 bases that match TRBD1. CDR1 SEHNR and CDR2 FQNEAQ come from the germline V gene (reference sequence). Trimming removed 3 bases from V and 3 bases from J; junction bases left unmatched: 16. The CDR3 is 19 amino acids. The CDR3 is CASSFVIPPGQGVDYGYTF. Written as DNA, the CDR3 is TGTGCCAGCAGCTTCGTAATTCCCCCCGGACAGGGGGTGGACTATGGCTACACCTTC.

The CDR3 loop reads CASSLTGNGNTIYF. The CDR3 DNA is TGTGCCAGCAGTCTGACAGGGAACGGAAACACCATATATTTT. The chain has TRBV28 and TRBJ1-3; 7 bases agree with TRBD1. V was pared by 5 bases and J by 4 bases, with 5 bases of the junction left unmatched. The germline gives CDR1 MDHEN, CDR2 SYDVKM. This CDR3 comprises 14 residues.

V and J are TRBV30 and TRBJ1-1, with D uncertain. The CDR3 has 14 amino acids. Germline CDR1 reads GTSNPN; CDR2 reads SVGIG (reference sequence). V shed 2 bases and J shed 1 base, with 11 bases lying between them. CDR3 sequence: CAWSPDRENTEAFF. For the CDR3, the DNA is TGTGCCTGGAGTCCAGACCGAGAGAACACTGAAGCTTTCTTT.

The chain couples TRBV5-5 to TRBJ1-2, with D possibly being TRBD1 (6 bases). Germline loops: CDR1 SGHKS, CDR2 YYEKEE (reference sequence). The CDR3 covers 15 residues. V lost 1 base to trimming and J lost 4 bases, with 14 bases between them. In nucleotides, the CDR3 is TGTGCCAGCAGCTTGAGACAGGCCCCCGTCTATGGCTACACCTTC. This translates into CASSLRQAPVYGYTF.

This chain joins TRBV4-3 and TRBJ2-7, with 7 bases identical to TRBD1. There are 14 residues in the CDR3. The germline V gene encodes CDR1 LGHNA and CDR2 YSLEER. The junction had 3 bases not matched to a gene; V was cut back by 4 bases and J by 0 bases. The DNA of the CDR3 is TGCGCCAGCAGCCCCCGACAGGGCTCCTACGAGCAGTACTTC. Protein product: CASSPRQGSYEQYF.

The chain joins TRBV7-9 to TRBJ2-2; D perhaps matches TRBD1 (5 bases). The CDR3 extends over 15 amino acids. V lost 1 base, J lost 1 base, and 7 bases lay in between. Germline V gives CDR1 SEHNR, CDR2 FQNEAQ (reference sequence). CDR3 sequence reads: CASSLGQWNTGELFF. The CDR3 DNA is TGTGCCAGCAGCTTAGGACAGTGGAACACCGGGGAGCTGTTTTTT.

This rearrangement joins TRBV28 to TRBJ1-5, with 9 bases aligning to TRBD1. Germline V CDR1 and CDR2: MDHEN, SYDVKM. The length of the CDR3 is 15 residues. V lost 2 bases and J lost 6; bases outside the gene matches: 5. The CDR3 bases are TGTGCCAGCAGTTTAATACAGGGGGCCGTTCAGCCCCAGCATTTT. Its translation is CASSLIQGAVQPQHF.

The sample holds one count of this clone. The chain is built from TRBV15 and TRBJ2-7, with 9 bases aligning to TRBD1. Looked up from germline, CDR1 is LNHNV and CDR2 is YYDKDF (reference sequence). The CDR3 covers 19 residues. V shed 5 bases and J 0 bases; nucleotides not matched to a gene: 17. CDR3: CATSLSPGQGPSSSYEQYF. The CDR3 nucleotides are TGTGCCACCAGCCTAAGCCCGGGACAGGGCCCCTCGAGCTCCTACGAGCAGTACTTC.

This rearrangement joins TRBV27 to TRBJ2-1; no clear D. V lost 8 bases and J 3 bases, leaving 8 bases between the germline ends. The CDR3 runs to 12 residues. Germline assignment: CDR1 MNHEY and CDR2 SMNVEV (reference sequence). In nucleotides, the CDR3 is TGTGCCAGCTCCTCGAACTACAATGAGCAGTTCTTC. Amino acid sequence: CASSSNYNEQFF.

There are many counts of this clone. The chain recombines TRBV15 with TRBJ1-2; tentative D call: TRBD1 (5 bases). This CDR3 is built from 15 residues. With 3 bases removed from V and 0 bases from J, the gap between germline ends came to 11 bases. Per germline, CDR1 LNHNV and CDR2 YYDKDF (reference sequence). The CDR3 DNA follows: TGTGCCACCAGCAGGGACACCCTAGCTAACTATGGCTACACCTTC. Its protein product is CATSRDTLANYGYTF.

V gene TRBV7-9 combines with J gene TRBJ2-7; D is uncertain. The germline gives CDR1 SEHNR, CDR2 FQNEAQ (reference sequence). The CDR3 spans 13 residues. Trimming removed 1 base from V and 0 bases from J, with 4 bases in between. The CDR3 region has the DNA TGTGCCAGCAGCTTAGTGGTCTCCTACGAGCAGTACTTC. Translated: CASSLVVSYEQYF.

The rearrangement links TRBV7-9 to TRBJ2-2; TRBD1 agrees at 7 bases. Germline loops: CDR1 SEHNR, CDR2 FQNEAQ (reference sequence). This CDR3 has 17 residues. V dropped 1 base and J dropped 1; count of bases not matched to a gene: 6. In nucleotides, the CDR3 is TGTGCCAGCAGCTTAGACAGGGGCTCGGTGAACACCGGGGAGCTGTTTTTT. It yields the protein CASSLDRGSVNTGELFF.

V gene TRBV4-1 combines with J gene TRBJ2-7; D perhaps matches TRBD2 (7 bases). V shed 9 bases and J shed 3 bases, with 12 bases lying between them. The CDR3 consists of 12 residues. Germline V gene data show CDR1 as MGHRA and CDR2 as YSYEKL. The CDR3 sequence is CARGASGYEQYF. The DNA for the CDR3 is TGCGCCAGGGGGGCTAGCGGCTACGAGCAGTACTTC.

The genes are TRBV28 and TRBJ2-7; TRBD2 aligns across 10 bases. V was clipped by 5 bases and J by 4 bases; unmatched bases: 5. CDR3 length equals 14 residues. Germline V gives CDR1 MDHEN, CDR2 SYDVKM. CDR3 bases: TGTGCCAGCAGTCGGACTAGCGGCCTATACGAGCAGTACTTC. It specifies CASSRTSGLYEQYF.

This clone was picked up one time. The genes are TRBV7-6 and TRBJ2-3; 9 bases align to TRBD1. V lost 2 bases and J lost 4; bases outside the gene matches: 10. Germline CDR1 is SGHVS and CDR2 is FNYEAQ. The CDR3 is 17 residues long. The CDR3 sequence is CASSLRAAGTGSDTQYF. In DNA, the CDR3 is TGTGCCAGCAGCTTAAGGGCCGCCGGGACAGGGTCAGATACGCAGTATTTT.

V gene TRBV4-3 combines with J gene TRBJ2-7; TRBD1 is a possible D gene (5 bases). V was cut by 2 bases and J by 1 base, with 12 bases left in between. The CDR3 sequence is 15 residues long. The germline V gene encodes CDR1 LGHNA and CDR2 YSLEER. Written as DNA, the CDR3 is TGCGCCAGCAGCCAAACGGCAGGGTGGTCCTACGAGCAGTACTTC. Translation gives CASSQTAGWSYEQYF.

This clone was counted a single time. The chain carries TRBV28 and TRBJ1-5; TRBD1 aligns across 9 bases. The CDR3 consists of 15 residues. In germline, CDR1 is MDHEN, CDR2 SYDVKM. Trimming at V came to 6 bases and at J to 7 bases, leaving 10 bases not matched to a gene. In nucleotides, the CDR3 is TGTGCCAGCAGCCAAGGGACAGGGTGGGTACAGCCCCAGCATTTT. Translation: CASSQGTGWVQPQHF.

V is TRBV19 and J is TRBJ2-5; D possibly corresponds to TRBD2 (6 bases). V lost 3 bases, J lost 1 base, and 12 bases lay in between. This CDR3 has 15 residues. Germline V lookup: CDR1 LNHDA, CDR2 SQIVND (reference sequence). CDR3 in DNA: TGTGCCAGTAGTATTGGGGGAGGTCTCCAAGAGACCCAGTACTTC. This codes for CASSIGGGLQETQYF.

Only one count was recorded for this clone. The CDR3 nucleotides are TGTGCCACGCTTAGCGGGTCATCTCTCAATGAGCAGTTCTTC. As protein: CATLSGSSLNEQFF. The chain has TRBV19 and TRBJ2-1; 7 positions agree with TRBD2. Germline-derived CDR1 and CDR2 are LNHDA and SQIVND (reference sequence). CDR3 length: 14 amino acids. The V gene end was trimmed by 10 bases and the J gene end by 6 bases; junction bases not matched to a gene: 12.

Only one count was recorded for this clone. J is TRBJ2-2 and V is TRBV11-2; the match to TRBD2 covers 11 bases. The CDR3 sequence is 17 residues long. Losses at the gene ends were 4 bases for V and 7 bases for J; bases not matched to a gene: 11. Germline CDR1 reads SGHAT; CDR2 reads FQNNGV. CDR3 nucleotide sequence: TGTGCCAGCAGCTCCGGACTAGCGGGTCCCCAGATCGGGGAGCTGTTTTTT. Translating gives CASSSGLAGPQIGELFF.